Shown below are 32 T cell receptor beta chains from a single sample sequenced in a study of CD8+ T cells in alopecia areata. cDNA reverse transcribed from extracted RNA served as the sequencing template. Assay used: immunoSEQ multiplex PCR; TCRdb lists only in-frame clones, some missing. This sample has fewer than 250,000 clones, with roughly two fifths found just once. Described treatment: oral pan-JAK inhibitor, 5-10 mg twice daily. The sequencing used CD4+ T cells sorted from blood, collected at approximately week 34, from a patient treated with tofacitinib. The receptor set was obtained from a human donor with alopecia areata.

The V gene is TRBV7-6, the J gene TRBJ2-1, with 10 bases matching TRBD2. The length of the CDR3 is 15 residues. V gave up 3 bases and J gave up 8 bases; unmatched junction bases: 7. Germline CDR1 and CDR2: SGHVS and FNYEAQ. Written as DNA, the CDR3 is TGTGCCAGCAGCTTCCTAGCGGGAGTTGGCGATGAGCAGTTCTTC. The encoded protein is CASSFLAGVGDEQFF. Full variable domain (outside the CDR3, taken from reference TRBV7-6 and TRBJ2-1): GAGVSQSPRYKVTKRGQDVALRCDPISGHVSLYWYRQALGQGPEFLTYFNYEAQQDKSGLPNDRFSAERPEGSISTLTIQRTEQRDSAMYRCASSFLAGVGDEQFFGPGTRLTVL.

This clone has more than one count but fewer than ten. CDR3 region: CASSYSFQGGNYGYTF. The DNA for the CDR3 is TGTGCCAGCAGTTACTCATTCCAGGGTGGCAACTATGGCTACACCTTC. The chain employs TRBV6-5 and TRBJ1-2, with D possibly TRBD1 on 5 matching bases. V lost 0 bases, J lost 2 bases, and 13 bases lay in between. Germline CDR1 and CDR2: MNHEY and SVGAGI. This CDR3 has 16 residues.

The chain employs TRBV4-2 and TRBJ2-5; 14 positions agree with TRBD2. Losses at the gene ends were 0 bases for V and 3 bases for J; bases not matched to a gene: 3. Germline assignment: CDR1 LGHNA and CDR2 YNFKEQ. This CDR3 is built from 17 residues. The CDR3, as DNA: TGTGCCAGCAGCCAAGACCCGGGACTAGCGGGAGAAGAGACCCAGTACTTC. As protein: CASSQDPGLAGEETQYF.

The chain couples TRBV6-5 to TRBJ2-3, with TRBD2 as a possible D gene (5 bases). The CDR3 consists of 15 residues. Trimming shortened V by 0 bases and J by 1 base, and 8 bases separated the two germline ends. Per the germline V gene, CDR1 is MNHEY and CDR2 is SVGAGI. In DNA form, the CDR3 reads TGTGCCAGCAGTTACTCCCGGGGAGGCACAGATACGCAGTATTTT. This codes for CASSYSRGGTDTQYF.

This clone occurred a few times. This sequence joins TRBV9 and TRBJ1-2; D perhaps matches TRBD1 (5 bases). V lost 7 bases and J lost 4, with 8 bases in between. The CDR3 runs to 11 residues. The germline gives CDR1 SGDLS, CDR2 YYNGEE. The CDR3 loop reads CASRGGYGYTF. The CDR3 coding sequence is TGTGCCAGCCGCGGGGGCTATGGCTACACCTTC. Full variable domain (outside the CDR3, taken from reference TRBV9 and TRBJ1-2): DSGVTQTPKHLITATGQRVTLRCSPRSGDLSVYWYQQSLDQGLQFLIQYYNGEERAKGNILERFSAQQFPDLHSELNLSSLELGDSALYFCASRGGYGYTFGSGTRLTVV.

This clone has only a few counts. The V and J genes are TRBV29-1 and TRBJ1-2; D remains ambiguous. Germline values: CDR1 SQVTM, CDR2 ANQGSEA. CDR3 length: 12 residues. The V and J ends lost 3 bases and 4 bases respectively, with 9 bases between them. CDR3 nucleotide sequence: TGCAGCGTTGACGGGCAGACCTATGGCTACACCTTC. This sequence encodes CSVDGQTYGYTF.

This clone was observed a few times. The gene calls are TRBV4-3 and TRBJ2-6; D possibly corresponds to TRBD1 (5 bases). Germline-derived CDR1 and CDR2 are LGHNA and YSLEER. The length of the CDR3 is 17 residues. The V and J ends lost 0 bases and 0 bases respectively, with 9 bases between them. The CDR3: CASSQDRQGSGANVLTF. The CDR3 DNA sequence: TGCGCCAGCAGCCAAGATAGGCAGGGCTCTGGGGCCAACGTCCTGACTTTC.

This clone has more than one count but fewer than ten. The V gene is TRBV10-1, the J gene TRBJ2-3, with a possible D match to TRBD1 (5 bases). V shed 4 bases and J shed 2 bases, with 13 bases lying between them. Germline V lookup: CDR1 WNHNN, CDR2 SYGVQD (reference sequence). The length of the CDR3 is 15 residues. CDR3 DNA: TGCGCCAGCAGTGTGGACCGTGGGGCCACAGATACGCAGTATTTT. It yields the protein CASSVDRGATDTQYF.

This clone was found a few times. This chain joins TRBV5-1 and TRBJ2-1; tentative D call: TRBD2 (6 bases). The germline V gene encodes CDR1 SGHRS and CDR2 YFSETQ. The V gene lost 4 bases and the J gene lost 5 bases, with 16 bases spanning the gap. The CDR3 runs 15 residues. CDR3 protein: CASSIGSRANNEQFF. For the CDR3, the DNA is TGCGCCAGCAGCATCGGGAGTAGAGCAAACAATGAGCAGTTCTTC.

The rearrangement joins TRBV18 to TRBJ1-2; D may be TRBD1 (6 bases). The CDR3 length is 15 residues. In germline, CDR1 is KGHSH, CDR2 LQKENI. Trimming took off 3 bases at V and 6 bases at J, with 17 bases between the two ends. The DNA of the CDR3 is TGTGCCAGCTCACCCACAGCACAGGGCGACGATGGCTACACCTTC. It translates to CASSPTAQGDDGYTF.

V usage is TRBV2 and J usage is TRBJ1-2; D is possibly TRBD1 (6 bases). The CDR3 loop spans 15 amino acids. Trimming pared 5 bases from V and 1 base from J, leaving 14 bases between. The V gene's germline CDR1 is SNHLY and CDR2 FYNNEI. CDR3 sequence (DNA): TGTGCCAGCAGTCCCACCCGACAGGTTAACTATGGCTACACCTTC. The encoded protein is CASSPTRQVNYGYTF.

The rearrangement links TRBV5-1 to TRBJ2-3; TRBD2 aligns across 8 bases. V lost 4 bases, J lost 4 bases, and 8 bases stayed unmatched. In germline, CDR1 is SGHRS, CDR2 YFSETQ. The CDR3 extends over 15 amino acids. CDR3 DNA: TGCGCCAGCAGCCCGGGAGGGCCTGTGGCAGATACGCAGTATTTT. Encoded protein: CASSPGGPVADTQYF.

The V and J genes are TRBV27 and TRBJ1-2; 7 nucleotides match TRBD1. The junction had 5 bases not matched to a gene; V was cut back by 6 bases and J by 7 bases. The germline V gene encodes CDR1 MNHEY and CDR2 SMNVEV (reference sequence). The CDR3 is 12 amino acids. The DNA of the CDR3 is TGTGCCAGCAGAACCGGGACAGCTGGCTACACCTTC. This codes for CASRTGTAGYTF.

The V and J genes are TRBV2 and TRBJ2-3, with D tentatively TRBD1 (6 bases). This CDR3 is 15 amino acids long. CDR1 is SNHLY, CDR2 FYNNEI, per germline. Trimming left V 7 bases short and J 0 bases short, with 14 bases between. The CDR3 region has the DNA TGTGCCAGCACCGATGTGGGGGCAAGCACAGATACGCAGTATTTT. This gives the protein CASTDVGASTDTQYF.

This chain uses TRBV6-5 with TRBJ2-2; D gene unclear. In germline, CDR1 is MNHEY, CDR2 SVGAGI. The CDR3 runs 13 residues. V was cut by 11 bases and J by 3 bases, with 13 bases left in between. CDR3 coding DNA: TGTGCCTCGGCAGGCACGCACACCGGGGAGCTGTTTTTT. Its protein is CASAGTHTGELFF.

This clone was picked up many times. V usage is TRBV7-9 and J usage is TRBJ2-7; D perhaps matches TRBD2 (6 bases). The CDR3 runs to 16 residues. Germline lookup yields CDR1 SEHNR and CDR2 FQNEAQ (reference sequence). Trimming left V 0 bases short and J 5 bases short, with 17 bases between. The CDR3 here is CASSLALARGFHEQYF. In DNA, the CDR3 is TGTGCCAGCAGCTTAGCACTAGCTCGGGGATTCCACGAGCAGTACTTC.

The V call is TRBV30, the J call TRBJ1-2, with TRBD1 as a possible D gene (5 bases). V was shortened by 2 bases and J by 4 bases, with 8 bases between the two germline ends. The CDR3 has 12 residues. CDR1 GTSNPN and CDR2 SVGIG come from the germline V gene (reference sequence). CDR3 in amino acids: CAWSPGPYGYTF. The CDR3 DNA reads TGTGCCTGGAGTCCGGGACCCTATGGCTACACCTTC.

Written as DNA, the CDR3 is TGCGCCAGCCGCGCGACGGGAGGGGCAGATACGCAGTATTTT. As protein: CASRATGGADTQYF. The chain is built from TRBV5-1 and TRBJ2-3, with TRBD2 identical over 8 bases. This CDR3 spans 14 amino acids. CDR1 and CDR2 (germline): SGHRS, YFSETQ. Trimming removed 7 bases from V and 4 bases from J; junction bases left unmatched: 8.

The chain combines TRBV30 with TRBJ2-3; 7 positions match TRBD2. The CDR3 totals 16 residues. Germline-derived CDR1 and CDR2 are GTSNPN and SVGIG (reference sequence). With 5 bases clipped from V and 0 bases from J, the junction kept 11 bases outside the gene matches. Written as DNA, the CDR3 is TGTGCCTGGGTAGTCGCTGGGAGGGTAAGCACAGATACGCAGTATTTT. It codes for CAWVVAGRVSTDTQYF.

The V call is TRBV7-2, the J call TRBJ2-3; 7 bases are a match to TRBD2. The CDR3 has 18 amino acids. Germline CDR1 and CDR2: SGHTA and FQGNSA. Trimming cost V 5 bases and J 5 bases; bases outside gene matches: 19. CDR3 nucleotide sequence: TGTGCCAGCAGCCTAATAATCCCTTGGGGGGAGGGCCAAGATACGCAGTATTTT. It translates to CASSLIIPWGEGQDTQYF.

The chain has TRBV29-1 and TRBJ1-1; possibly TRBD1 for D (5 bases). V lost 6 bases and J 4 bases, leaving 15 bases between the germline ends. CDR1 is SQVTM, CDR2 ANQGSEA, per germline. This CDR3 is built from 13 residues. The CDR3 DNA reads as TGCAGCGTCGCAGGGATTTATGCCACTGAAGCTTTCTTT. Protein: CSVAGIYATEAFF.

Only a few counts were recorded for this clone. V gene TRBV5-1 combines with J gene TRBJ2-1, with unresolved D. CDR3 length: 15 amino acids. From germline, CDR1 is SGHRS and CDR2 YFSETQ. Trimming cost V 5 bases and J 0 bases, with 12 bases left between them. The CDR3 DNA is TGCGCCAGCAGGATAGCCGCCCTCTCCTACAATGAGCAGTTCTTC. Amino acid sequence: CASRIAALSYNEQFF.

This clone was observed a few times. The chain has TRBV28 and TRBJ1-1; no clear D gene. Trimming pared 2 bases from V and 4 bases from J, leaving 11 bases between. The CDR3 has 14 residues. The V gene's germline CDR1 is MDHEN and CDR2 SYDVKM. CDR3 coding DNA: TGTGCCAGCAGTTTAATAGCTCCTCGCACTGAAGCTTTCTTT. It codes for CASSLIAPRTEAFF.

V and J are TRBV27 and TRBJ2-7; D may match TRBD1 or TRBD2 (5 bases each). Trimming shortened V by 5 bases and J by 2 bases, and 13 bases separated the two germline ends. Germline V gene sequence: CDR1 MNHEY, CDR2 SMNVEV (reference sequence). The length of the CDR3 is 14 residues. Here the CDR3 reads CASSTLGTTYEQYF. The CDR3 DNA follows: TGTGCCAGCAGTACCCTGGGGACCACCTACGAGCAGTACTTC.

There are a few counts of this clone. The same CDR3 is also encoded by other DNA sequences in this sample. The chain joins TRBV19 to TRBJ1-2, with TRBD1 as a possible D gene (5 bases). In germline, CDR1 is LNHDA, CDR2 SQIVND (reference sequence). The germline V and J ends were trimmed by 9 bases and 3 bases, with 8 bases remaining between them. CDR3 length: 11 residues. CDR3 bases: TGTGCCAGCCGACAGCACTATGGCTACACCTTC. As protein: CASRQHYGYTF.

This clone was picked up a small number of times. The DNA is left out, because the CDR3 cannot be placed on it with certainty; the CDR3 is given as TCRdb lists it. The rearrangement links TRBV19 to TRBJ2-1; the table assigns TRBD1, which was not confirmed against the DNA. Inclusive of both ends, the CDR3 amounts to 13 amino acids. The V gene's germline CDR1 is LNHDA and CDR2 SQIVND (reference sequence). CDR3 region: CASSIVGRGTILF.

The J gene is TRBJ2-7, the V gene TRBV6-6; TRBD1 aligns across 10 bases. This CDR3 has 14 residues. Germline V gene lookup returns CDR1 MNHNY and CDR2 SVGAGI (reference sequence). V was pared by 6 bases and J by 5 bases, with 7 bases of the junction left unmatched. The CDR3 DNA sequence: TGTGCCAGCAGACGTGGGACAGGGGAGCACGAGCAGTACTTC. Its protein product is CASRRGTGEHEQYF.

This clone has more than one count but fewer than ten. The chain couples TRBV14 to TRBJ2-2; tentative D call: TRBD2 (5 bases). The germline CDR1 and CDR2 sequences are SGHDN and FVKESK. Trimming cost V 4 bases and J 3 bases, with 6 bases left between them. The CDR3 is 13 residues long. DNA of the CDR3: TGTGCCAGCAGCCCGGGATACACCGGGGAGCTGTTTTTT. Amino acid sequence: CASSPGYTGELFF.

This clone was found many times. This sequence joins TRBV14 and TRBJ1-2; D is undetermined. V gave up 3 bases and J gave up 2 bases, with 7 bases separating them. This CDR3 is built from 13 residues. Per germline, CDR1 SGHDN and CDR2 FVKESK. The DNA of the CDR3 is TGTGCCAGCAGCCACGCCCGGAACTATGGCTACACCTTC. Its protein product is CASSHARNYGYTF.

The V gene is TRBV30, the J gene TRBJ2-5; D uncertain. The V and J ends lost 0 bases and 5 bases respectively, with 7 bases between them. Germline values: CDR1 GTSNPN, CDR2 SVGIG (reference sequence). There are 12 residues in the CDR3. The DNA for the CDR3 is TGTGCCTGGAGTGTAATGAGTGAGACCCAGTACTTC. Translation gives CAWSVMSETQYF.

This clone was picked up a small number of times. The chain is built from TRBV19 and TRBJ1-1; 7 nucleotides match TRBD1. The V and J ends lost 1 base and 6 bases, in that order; junction bases with no gene match: 5. CDR1 and CDR2 (germline): LNHDA, SQIVND (reference sequence). The CDR3 totals 14 residues. The CDR3 sequence: CASSIGEGASEAFF. DNA for the CDR3: TGTGCCAGTAGTATAGGGGAGGGGGCCTCTGAAGCTTTCTTT.

In its sample, this clone was seen a few times. The rearrangement uses TRBV5-4 and TRBJ2-3; 9 bases match TRBD2. Germline assignment: CDR1 SGHNT and CDR2 YYREEE (reference sequence). After removal of 1 base from V and 4 bases from J, the junction contained 7 bases not matched to a gene. The CDR3 extends over 16 amino acids. The DNA of the CDR3 is TGTGCCAGCAGCTTGAAGGTAGCGGGAGAGTCAGATACGCAGTATTTT. It translates to CASSLKVAGESDTQYF. The full variable domain, its missing parts supplied by reference TRBV5-4 and TRBJ2-3, is ETGVTQSPTHLIKTRGQQVTLRCSSQSGHNTVSWYQQALGQGPQFIFQYYREEENGRGNFPPRFSGLQFPNYSSELNVNALELDDSALYLCASSLKVAGESDTQYFGPGTRLTVL.